These 20 T cell receptor beta chains originate from one sample sequenced in a study of T cells after yellow fever vaccination. TCRdb reprocessed the 5' RACE reads via MiXCR and lists one record per CDR3 protein. The sample gives more than 45,000 distinct CDR3 sequences, 4.5% to 6% of which show up once; around 30% is in the top ten. Sequencing used PBMCs, either bulk or a sorted T-cell subset (CD4+, CD8+, memory, or dextramer-sorted; not recorded which), obtained on the day of the yellow fever booster vaccination. The receptors were gathered from a man between 18 and 35 years old who received the YFV17D yellow fever vaccine.

This clonotype was seen many times. The rearrangement joins TRBV20-1 to TRBJ2-5; D may be TRBD2 (5 bases). The V gene's germline CDR1 is DFQATT and CDR2 SNEGSKA (reference sequence). The V end was cut by 0 bases, the J end by 1 base, with 12 bases between. This CDR3 spans 15 amino acids. The chain's CDR3 is CSARDLLGLQETQYF. The DNA of the CDR3 is TGCAGTGCTAGAGATCTTTTAGGACTCCAAGAGACCCAGTACTTC.

This clonotype appeared a few times. This sequence joins TRBV5-4 and TRBJ2-1; D is tentatively TRBD1 or TRBD2 (5 bases each). Germline CDR1 SGHNT, CDR2 YYREEE (reference sequence). This CDR3 is 12 amino acids long. Trimming shortened V by 0 bases and J by 9 bases, and 7 bases separated the two germline ends. CDR3 sequence: CASSLDGGEQFF. The CDR3 nucleotides are TGTGCCAGCAGCTTGGATGGGGGTGAGCAGTTCTTC.

The CDR3 protein is CASSLVIGSYRTYEQYF. The CDR3 nucleotides are TGCGCCAGCAGCTTGGTCATAGGGTCATATCGGACGTACGAGCAGTACTTC. This sequence joins TRBV5-1 and TRBJ2-7; D is uncertain. CDR1 and CDR2 (germline): SGHRS, YFSETQ. The V and J ends lost 0 bases and 4 bases respectively, with 20 bases between them. There are 17 residues in the CDR3.

This clonotype showed up many times. One end of the junction fails to match germline, which may point to a read error. The gene calls are TRBV20-1 and TRBJ1-1, with D unclear. This CDR3 region has 12 residues. Germline CDR1 reads DFQATT; CDR2 reads SNEGSKA (reference sequence). CDR3 sequence reads: CSGASPSAFGNF. DNA of the CDR3: TGCAGTGGGGCCTCTCCCAGTGCGTTCGGCAATTTT.

This clonotype showed up just a few times. The J gene is TRBJ1-5, the V gene TRBV6-6, with D possibly matching TRBD1 (5 bases). The V end was cut by 2 bases, the J end by 8 bases, with 31 bases between. Germline CDR1 and CDR2: MNHNY and SVGAGI (reference sequence). This CDR3 has 20 amino acids. The CDR3 loop reads CASSYDVLEQSGVEQEPQHF. CDR3 nucleotide sequence: TGTGCCAGCAGTTACGACGTCCTGGAACAGTCGGGGGTTGAACAAGAGCCCCAGCATTTT.

This clonotype was recorded a few times. The chain is built from TRBV6-5 and TRBJ2-7; D is unclear. The CDR3 loop spans 11 amino acids. Germline-derived CDR1 and CDR2 are MNHEY and SVGAGI. V lost 6 bases and J 6 bases, leaving 9 bases between the germline ends. Here the CDR3 reads CASSRLSEQYF. In nucleotides, the CDR3 is TGTGCCAGCAGCCGACTCTCCGAGCAGTACTTC.

This clonotype occurred many times. The rearrangement uses TRBV25-1 and TRBJ2-5; 9 bases map to TRBD2. The CDR3 is 16 amino acids. The J segment lost 5 bases and the V segment lost 1 base, leaving 8 bases of the junction unmatched. The V gene's germline CDR1 is MGHDK and CDR2 SYGVNS. CDR3 sequence reads: CASSEFAGGAAETQYF. In DNA, the CDR3 is TGTGCCAGCAGTGAATTTGCGGGGGGGGCGGCGGAGACCCAGTACTTC.

This clonotype was seen many times. J is TRBJ1-2 and V is TRBV7-9; D gene ambiguous. The ends were cut back, 5 bases at V and 5 bases at J, with 9 bases in the middle. Germline lookup yields CDR1 SEHNR and CDR2 FQNEAQ (reference sequence). The CDR3 totals 12 residues. For the CDR3, the DNA is TGTGCCAGCAGCCCCAGTGGGTATGGCTACACCTTC. Encoded protein: CASSPSGYGYTF.

This clonotype occurred a few times. The chain is built from TRBV7-9 and TRBJ2-7, with 8 bases lining up with TRBD1. Per germline, CDR1 SEHNR and CDR2 FQNEAQ (reference sequence). V dropped 3 bases and J dropped 3; count of bases not matched to a gene: 4. This CDR3 comprises 14 residues. The CDR3 sequence: CASSFGQGIYEQYF. As DNA, the CDR3 is TGTGCCAGCAGCTTCGGACAGGGTATCTACGAGCAGTACTTC.

The genes are TRBV25-1 and TRBJ2-5; 8 bases are shared with TRBD1. The CDR3 runs to 14 residues. Per the germline V gene, CDR1 is MGHDK and CDR2 is SYGVNS. J was trimmed by 4 bases and V by 6 bases; bases with no gene match: 7. As DNA, the CDR3 is TGTGCCAGCAGCTCAGGGGGCGCGGCAGAGACCCAGTACTTC. It translates to CASSSGGAAETQYF.

This clonotype showed up just a few times. V gene TRBV6-4 combines with J gene TRBJ2-1; TRBD1 is a possible D gene (5 bases). Trimming pared 5 bases from V and 2 bases from J, leaving 13 bases between. The CDR3 is 15 residues long. The germline V gene has CDR1 MRHNA and CDR2 SNTAGT. This CDR3 is CASSPPGATYNEQFF. The DNA for the CDR3 is TGTGCCAGCAGTCCCCCTGGGGCGACCTACAATGAGCAGTTCTTC.

This clonotype appeared many times. This chain links TRBV12-3 or TRBV12-4 with TRBJ1-2; no definite D call. The CDR3 covers 12 residues. Trimming took off 3 bases at V and 8 bases at J, with 10 bases between the two ends. This CDR3 reads CASSFEGNGYTF. The CDR3 DNA sequence: TGTGCCAGCAGTTTTGAAGGGAACGGCTACACCTTC.

This clonotype was seen ten or more times. The CDR3 is CASSGTGNEQFF. In nucleotides, the CDR3 is TGCGCCAGCAGCGGTACGGGCAATGAGCAGTTCTTC. The rearrangement links TRBV5-1 to TRBJ2-1, with D unclear. CDR1 SGHRS and CDR2 YFSETQ come from the germline V gene. This CDR3 comprises 12 residues. Trimming pared 4 bases from V and 6 bases from J, leaving 8 bases between.

This clonotype has at least ten counts. J is TRBJ2-7 and V is TRBV6-5; TRBD1 matches 7 bases. CDR3 length: 14 residues. With 10 bases clipped from V and 1 base from J, the junction kept 10 bases outside the gene matches. Germline V gene data show CDR1 as MNHEY and CDR2 as SVGAGI. CDR3 in DNA: TGTGCCACTCGGATAGTACAGGGGTCCTACGAGCAGTACTTC. Translating it yields CATRIVQGSYEQYF.

This clonotype was counted between two and nine times. CDR3 in amino acids: CATSSGAVYNSPLHF. DNA for the CDR3: TGTGCCACCAGCAGTGGAGCCGTATATAATTCACCCCTCCACTTT. The J gene is TRBJ1-6, the V gene TRBV15; D gene ambiguous. This CDR3 spans 15 amino acids. Trimming pared 3 bases from V and 4 bases from J, leaving 10 bases between. Germline V gene lookup returns CDR1 LNHNV and CDR2 YYDKDF (reference sequence).

This clonotype was counted ten times or more. This chain uses TRBV12-3 or TRBV12-4 with TRBJ2-5; D unclear. Trimming left V 7 bases short and J 4 bases short, with 16 bases between. This CDR3 comprises 14 residues. CDR3 nucleotides: TGTGCCAGCACTCTGGCCGGTTGGGGAGAGACCCAGTACTTC. Translated: CASTLAGWGETQYF.

This clonotype was detected only a few times. The chain joins TRBV24-1 to TRBJ2-1; 14 bases fit TRBD2. The junction had 12 bases not matched to a gene; V was cut back by 4 bases and J by 5 bases. CDR3 length: 19 residues. Germline V gives CDR1 KGHDR, CDR2 SFDVKD. The CDR3 DNA reads TGTGCCACCAGTGACGGTATTCTTCCGACTAGCGGGGGGGACAATGAGCAGTTCTTC. This sequence encodes CATSDGILPTSGGDNEQFF.

This clonotype has ten or more counts. The V and J genes are TRBV6-1 and TRBJ1-5; D call uncertain. With 4 bases removed from V and 6 bases from J, the gap between germline ends came to 7 bases. This CDR3 is built from 12 residues. In germline, CDR1 is MNHNS, CDR2 SASEGT. Written as DNA, the CDR3 is TGTGCCAGCAGTGTACCGGGTCAGCCCCAGCATTTT. Translation: CASSVPGQPQHF.

Worth noting for this clonotype: A much larger clone is a single base away; this may be a read error. This rearrangement joins TRBV4-1 to TRBJ2-3; D is ambiguous. Germline-derived CDR1 and CDR2 are MGHRA and YSYEKL. The CDR3 contains 12 residues. CDR3 sequence reads: CGSSQGIDTQYF. CDR3 in DNA: TGCGGCAGCAGCCAAGGGATAGATACGCAGTATTTT.

Only a few counts were recorded for this clonotype. The chain couples TRBV11-3 to TRBJ2-7; no firm D call. V gave up 0 bases and J gave up 0 bases, with 9 bases separating them. The germline CDR1 and CDR2 sequences are SGHNT and YENEEA. The CDR3 has 15 amino acids. This chain's CDR3 is CASSLEAGSSYEQYF. The CDR3 DNA is TGTGCCAGCAGCTTAGAGGCAGGAAGCTCCTACGAGCAGTACTTC.